Detailed here is one TCR beta chain. The antigen remains unidentified. This sample is part of a study of OX40 agonist ivuxolimab in advanced cancers. As for the study in general: Participants could have had prior anti-PD-1, anti-PD-L1 or anti-CTLA-4 therapy, and around 43% had some.

Trimming removed 4 bases from V and 4 bases from J, with 14 bases in between. From germline, CDR1 is MDHEN and CDR2 SYDVKM. The CDR3 consists of 15 residues. Study outcomes and limitations: Both CD4+ and CD8+ T cell populations in blood had undergone clonal expansion by week 6 at 0.1 to 3.0 mg/kg. Nonresponders, in some cases, also had low normalized T-cell clonal expansion.

Assay used: immunoSEQ multiplex PCR; TCRdb lists only in-frame clones, some missing. The table has about 100,000 clones, approximately 90% seen once. This receptor was obtained from an adult with an advanced solid tumor such as melanoma, head and neck, liver or kidney cancer. The V and J genes are TRBV28 and TRBJ1-5, with TRBD1 as a possible D gene (5 bases). This specimen was CD4+ or CD8+ T cells sorted from blood, taken in a trial of the OX40 agonist ivuxolimab. CDR3 amino acids: CASSSPGTINQPQHF. The CDR3 DNA follows: TGTGCCAGCAGTTCACCCGGGACCATAAATCAGCCCCAGCATTTT.